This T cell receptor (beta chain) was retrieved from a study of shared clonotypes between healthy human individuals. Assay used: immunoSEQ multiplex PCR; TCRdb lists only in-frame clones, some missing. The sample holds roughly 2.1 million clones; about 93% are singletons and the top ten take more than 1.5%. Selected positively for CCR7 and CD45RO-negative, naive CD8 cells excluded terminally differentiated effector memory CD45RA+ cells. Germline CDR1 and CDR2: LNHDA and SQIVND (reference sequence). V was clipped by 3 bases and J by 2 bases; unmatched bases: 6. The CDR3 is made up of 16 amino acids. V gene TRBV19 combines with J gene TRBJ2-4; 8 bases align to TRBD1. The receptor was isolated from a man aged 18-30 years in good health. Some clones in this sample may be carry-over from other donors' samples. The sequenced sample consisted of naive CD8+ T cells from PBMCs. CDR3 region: CASSITTGGTKNIQYF. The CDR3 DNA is TGTGCCAGTAGTATTACCACAGGGGGGACCAAAAACATTCAGTACTTC.